This T cell receptor beta chain appears in the sequencing data of a study of cytomegalovirus exposure and HLA in healthy donors (dated by TCRdb to the late 2010s). Describing the broader study: An earlier analysis of roughly 500 of the donors reported 276 Gb of sequence data and roughly 120 million unique TCR beta sequences obtained from 180 million or so T cells. Genome-wide SNP genotypes for about 60% of the roughly 670 donors were used in a later genetic analysis, which treated that subset as a discovery cohort. An early release covering about 600 HLA-typed donors comprised 250 to 350 gigabases of sequencing data and 85 million to 100 million unique TCR sequences. The study used immunosequencing to profile the T cell repertoires of some 600 subjects and linked those repertoires to cytomegalovirus serostatus. The aim of the study was to test whether cataloging public T cell receptors could identify signatures of past pathogen exposure. Of the approximately 400 genotyped donors, approximately 80% fell in the genetic ancestry cluster associated with self-reported Caucasian donors. Besides the first cohort of some 670 subjects, a separate validation cohort made up of roughly 120 different subjects was used. The number of typed donors differed by locus: about 620-630 for A, B, C, DRB1 and DQB1; approximately 540 for DQA1; 606 for DPA1; and around 470 for DPB1. Every discovery cohort repertoire had been produced on one sequencing platform. Class I and class II HLA loci were covered by the typing at four-digit resolution. In the later analysis, no new phenotypic data were used to find candidate immune exposures; instead, reliance was placed on TCR beta sequences and their occurrence across donors. A later analysis re-analyzed previously published TCR beta repertoires from about 600 donors and added high-resolution HLA genotyping to study TCR occurrence patterns. Several DR-DQ haplotypes were handled as single units for association and clustering because linkage in the cohort was strong. Across approximately 400 genotyped donors of the cohort, an average of about 240,000 unique TCR beta nucleotide sequences per donor were sequenced, and 15% to 20% of those sequences were non-productive. High-throughput TCR immunosequencing, statistical association of individual TCRs with disease status, and machine learning were combined to predict cytomegalovirus infection status. In an earlier analysis of a few hundred of the donors, high-throughput TCR beta sequencing was used to judge whether each TCR beta V gene segment behaved as functional or pseudogenic. Donor age, sex, ethnicity and CMV serostatus were compiled alongside the repertoire data. Findings and caveats that apply to the study as a whole: Several of the top co-occurrence clusters appeared to be linked to parvovirus B19, influenza, CMV and Epstein-Barr virus, according to a later analysis. Because counts were too low, some 17 rarely observed V segments, including chromosome 9 orphons, were left out of the earlier analysis of 587 of the donors. A later analysis found that TCR association rates varied across HLA loci, with DRB1 alleles showing the most associated TCRs and HLA-C alleles the fewest. It was suggested by the authors that the approach could potentially be generalized to other disease states and immunological phenotypes. Cytomegalovirus status was reported to be diagnosed by the classifier with high specificity and sensitivity in both the original and validation cohorts. In this cohort, only TCR beta chains were sequenced, and detectable features were limited by the absence of alpha or paired-chain data. Across donors, most TCR sequences were observed very rarely, whereas some public TCRs were present in many individuals. The only immune exposure information available for the cohort was CMV serostatus. Some IMGT-functional V segments, including TRBV6-2 and TRBV6-3, could not be told apart with the 87-base-pair reads, so those segments were excluded. Roughly uniform sequencing depth across donors was assumed in presence/absence analyses, although this assumption may not hold. A few of the identified cytomegalovirus-associated TCR beta chains were confirmed in vitro to be specific for cytomegalovirus antigens. Because some donors lacked HLA typing at each locus, the association tests relied only on the typed subset. A further reported finding was that TCR beta sequences accurately predicted the HLA-A and HLA-B alleles for most subjects in the first cohort. Most CMV-associated TCR beta chains appeared to be HLA-restricted in a later analysis, and the HLA associations seemed to be driven largely by CMV exposure. When HLA alleles, especially DR and DQ, strongly co-occurred, attributing TCR associations to individual alleles was difficult. A cluster of highly shared sequence variants was judged likely to be a technical artifact of the sequencing pipeline. Correlated functional status among segregating V segments might reflect linkage disequilibrium, but an unknown experimental factor could not be ruled out. Broadly in line with IMGT annotations, most TCR beta V segments showed up in productive rearrangements about 90% or about 30% of the time in an earlier analysis of several hundred of the donors. V-gene and J-gene trimming of TCR beta chains was associated with a missense DCLRE1C variant in a later genetic analysis, and the association was replicated in an independent cohort. In a later genetic analysis, fewer N-insertions in productive TCRs were reported among donors in an Asian-associated ancestry cluster than the roughly 670-donor mean. In a later analysis, HLA-associated TCR beta chains showed more clonal expansion and lower generation probabilities than non-associated chains that were equally common. The study gave a list of 150 to 200 TCR beta chains associated with cytomegalovirus. Specific HLA alleles were associated with 16,951 TCR beta sequences at a false discovery rate of 0.05 in a later analysis.

This clone was observed a handful of times. Its binding antigen is unknown. The record has no base qualities; no much larger clone is one base away. The cohort comprised several hundred healthy bone marrow donors. Cohort members were all nominally healthy when sampled, although unrecorded immune exposures were likely present. The donor was CMV seronegative and belonged to the group of 352 seronegative cohort members. A peripheral blood sample was provided by each donor, and peripheral blood mononuclear cells were used for TCR beta sequencing. Genomic DNA was extracted from the blood cell samples with the Qiagen DNeasy Blood Extraction Kit. Receptor libraries were prepared by the immunoSEQ multiplex PCR assay. The multiplex PCR relied on a mix of 60 forward primers for TCR Vbeta segments and 13 reverse primers for TCR Jbeta segments. A multiplex PCR assay on genomic DNA amplified the CDR3 region of rearranged TCR beta genes. On the Illumina HiSeq System, the amplified TCR beta libraries were sequenced as 87-base-pair reads. The study's processing was this. A later analysis tallied tens of millions of unique TCR beta chains across the 700 or so repertoires, and 10 million to 11 million of those chains were shared by two or more donors. A nearest-neighbor algorithm error-corrected the raw reads and collapsed the reads into unique sequences, merging closely related sequences to remove PCR and sequencing errors. To assign V, D and J gene segments, CDR3 sequences were aligned to IMGT reference sequences. Each retained sequence needed at least a six-nucleotide match to both a V gene segment and a J gene segment. Rearrangements were called productive when the CDR3 lacked stop codons and stayed in frame with V and J; all others were non-productive. Following IMGT convention, CDR3 was defined as the stretch from the second conserved V-encoded cysteine to the conserved J-encoded phenylalanine. Sequences without an unambiguous match to a single V gene segment were excluded from the earlier analysis of several hundred of the donors. In an earlier analysis of approximately 610 of the donors, V segments were called functional above 56.7% productive rearrangements and were called segregating when the between-donor standard deviation exceeded 5%. To diagnose cytomegalovirus status from the catalog of TCR beta chain sequences, a statistical classification framework was built. In a later analysis, V and J genes were assigned by comparing TCR nucleotide sequences against IMGT/GENE-DB human TR gene sequences. A later analysis assigned CDR3 sequences and most-parsimonious VDJ recombination scenarios with the TCRdist pipeline. In a later analysis, each TCR beta chain was defined by its CDR3 amino acid sequence together with its V-gene family, and reads lacking a unique V-gene family were excluded. As a way to deal with suspected cross-contamination and a sequencing artifact, a later analysis dropped 500 to 700 nucleotide sequences that were highly shared and had low generation probability. In a later analysis, a clonal expansion index for each public chain was calculated from normalized within-repertoire ranks of inferred template counts. In a later analysis, generation probabilities were computed with a VDJ recombination model fitted to out-of-frame rearrangements, and the resulting probabilities were checked against IGoR. Hypergeometric tests were used in a later analysis to score TCR-TCR, TCR-HLA and TCR-CMV co-occurrence, with a repertoire-size bias correction applied to the TCR pairs. In a later analysis, false discovery rates were estimated by permuting HLA or CMV assignments 20 times. In a later analysis, co-occurring TCRs were grouped with DBSCAN, and TCRdist sequence similarity was added when clustering was performed within HLA-allele-positive subsets. Co-occurrence clustering excluded repertoires with fewer than 30,000 or more than 120,000 public chains, plus five with anomalous nucleotide sharing. What TCRdb holds here is the immuneACCESS table cut down to in-frame rearrangements. Part of the clones is not present; checked against another copy, under half of the missing clones reflect an unresolved V gene, and the others are unexplained. That table is the source of V, J and clone size, and D and trimming were worked out from the DNA. A total of about 140,000 clones appear in this sample, just under 80% of them only once. The top ten clones comprise 2% to 2.5% of the sample.

The germline V gene supplies CDR1 SGHTA and CDR2 FQGNSA. The CDR3 starts with the cysteine, ends with the phenylalanine, and has 15 residues. The CDR3 DNA has 45 bases and is translated from base 1. The germline ends are 13 bases apart after V is trimmed by 0 bases and J by 4 bases. The receptor was isolated from a young man in good health and CMV-seronegative. The chain employs TRBV7-2 and TRBJ2-7; possibly the D gene is TRBD2, per 6 matching bases. The sample consisted of PBMCs. The CDR3 corresponds to CASSLARGPMYEQYF. The nucleotide sequence reads TGTGCCAGCAGCTTAGCGCGGGGACCAATGTACGAGCAGTACTTC.